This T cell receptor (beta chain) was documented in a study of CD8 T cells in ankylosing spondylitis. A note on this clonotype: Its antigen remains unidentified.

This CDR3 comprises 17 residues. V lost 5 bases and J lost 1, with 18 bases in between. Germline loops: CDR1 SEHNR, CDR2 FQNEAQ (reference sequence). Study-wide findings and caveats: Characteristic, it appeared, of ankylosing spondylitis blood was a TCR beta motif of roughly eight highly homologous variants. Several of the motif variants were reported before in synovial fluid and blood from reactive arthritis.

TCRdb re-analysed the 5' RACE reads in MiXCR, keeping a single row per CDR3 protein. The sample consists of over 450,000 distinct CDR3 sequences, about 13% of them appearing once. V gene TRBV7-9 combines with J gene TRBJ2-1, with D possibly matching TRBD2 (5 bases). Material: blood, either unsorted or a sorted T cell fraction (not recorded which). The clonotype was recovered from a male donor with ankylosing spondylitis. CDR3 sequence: CASSPVLGRASYNEQFF. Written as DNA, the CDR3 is TGTGCCAGCAGCCCGGTACTAGGCCGGGCATCCTACAATGAGCAGTTCTTC.